These 20 T cell receptor beta chains were all obtained from the same sample, sequenced in a study of blood T cell repertoires in COVID-19. Only in-frame clones appear in the TCRdb table, and some are missing; sequencing was by immunoSEQ multiplex PCR. The sample shows around 400,000 clones, roughly 90% of them seen only once. Sequencing was done on a sample of peripheral blood. These receptor sequences come from a man aged 40-49 years with acute or convalescent COVID-19.

The V and J genes are TRBV5-4 and TRBJ2-2; D may be TRBD2 (6 bases). This CDR3 has 13 residues. In germline, CDR1 is SGHNT, CDR2 YYREEE (reference sequence). The V end lost 4 bases, the J end lost 5 bases, and 9 bases lay between the germline ends. CDR3 bases: TGTGCCAGCAGCGGAGGGCAAACCGGGGAGCTGTTTTTT. Protein sequence: CASSGGQTGELFF.

This chain joins TRBV5-1 and TRBJ1-1, with D maybe TRBD1 (5 bases). CDR1 is SGHRS, CDR2 YFSETQ, per germline. V was clipped by 6 bases and J by 1 base, with 16 bases between them. The CDR3 covers 15 residues. The CDR3, as DNA: TGCGCCAGCACCGAGCTAGGGGCCTCGAACACTGAAGCTTTCTTT. Encoded protein: CASTELGASNTEAFF.

V and J are TRBV27 and TRBJ2-3, with 8 nucleotides matching TRBD2. This CDR3 comprises 17 residues. J gave up 4 bases and V 0 bases, and 9 bases lay outside the gene matches. Germline loops: CDR1 MNHEY, CDR2 SMNVEV (reference sequence). CDR3 DNA sequence: TGTGCCAGCAGTTTATCACCTGGGGGACTAGGATCAGATACGCAGTATTTT. It is translated as CASSLSPGGLGSDTQYF.

V gene TRBV11-2 combines with J gene TRBJ2-3, with 7 bases fitting TRBD1. The ends lost 3 bases at V and 4 bases at J; junction bases unmatched: 4. Germline V lookup: CDR1 SGHAT, CDR2 FQNNGV. The CDR3 spans 14 residues. CDR3 nucleotide sequence: TGTGCCAGCAGCTTTGACAGGGTATCAGATACGCAGTATTTT. Translated: CASSFDRVSDTQYF.

The V gene is TRBV9, the J gene TRBJ1-1; 7 bases map to TRBD1. Per the germline V gene, CDR1 is SGDLS and CDR2 is YYNGEE. J lost 6 bases, V lost 5 bases, and 16 bases had no gene match. The CDR3 spans 16 residues. The CDR3 here is CASSPRTGLLGAEAFF. In DNA form, the CDR3 reads TGTGCCAGCAGTCCTAGGACAGGTCTGCTAGGGGCTGAAGCTTTCTTT.

The J gene is TRBJ1-1, the V gene TRBV5-1; maybe TRBD1 (5 bases). V lost 0 bases to trimming and J lost 1 base, with 10 bases between them. The CDR3 spans 15 residues. The germline gives CDR1 SGHRS, CDR2 YFSETQ. The CDR3 DNA reads as TGCGCCAGCAGCTTGGACAGGCAGGGGAACACTGAAGCTTTCTTT. It yields the protein CASSLDRQGNTEAFF. Full variable domain (rest looked up from reference TRBV5-1 and TRBJ1-1): KAGVTQTPRYLIKTRGQQVTLSCSPISGHRSVSWYQQTPGQGLQFLFEYFSETQRNKGNFPGRFSGRQFSNSRSEMNVSTLELGDSALYLCASSLDRQGNTEAFFGQGTRLTVV.

V and J are TRBV27 and TRBJ1-2; no clear D. CDR1 MNHEY and CDR2 SMNVEV come from the germline V gene (reference sequence). The V end was cut by 11 bases, the J end by 8 bases, with 12 bases between. This CDR3 comprises 10 residues. Here the CDR3 reads CAAPIRGYTF. The CDR3 DNA sequence: TGTGCCGCCCCAATTAGAGGCTACACCTTC.

This chain links TRBV19 with TRBJ1-3, with 7 positions matching TRBD1. The CDR3 is made up of 15 amino acids. Germline V gives CDR1 LNHDA, CDR2 SQIVND (reference sequence). V shed 10 bases, J shed 1 base, and the junction held 10 bases outside the gene matches. CDR3 DNA: TGTGCCACCTGGGACAGCTTTTCTTCTGGAAACACCATATATTTT. It yields the protein CATWDSFSSGNTIYF.

V usage is TRBV7-9 and J usage is TRBJ1-1; no clear D. This CDR3 spans 13 amino acids. Germline V gene data show CDR1 as SEHNR and CDR2 as FQNEAQ (reference sequence). The ends were cut back, 2 bases at V and 3 bases at J, with 7 bases in the middle. In nucleotides, the CDR3 is TGTGCCAGCAGCTTATTTGAGGACACTGAAGCTTTCTTT. Translation: CASSLFEDTEAFF. The complete variable domain, with remaining parts taken from reference TRBV7-9 and TRBJ1-1, reads DTGVSQNPRHKITKRGQNVTFRCDPISEHNRLYWYRQTLGQGPEFLTYFQNEAQLEKSRLLSDRFSAERPKGSFSTLEIQRTEQGDSAMYLCASSLFEDTEAFFGQGTRLTVV.

This clone was counted a few times. The rearrangement links TRBV11-2 to TRBJ1-1; no clear D. V dropped 1 base and J dropped 7 bases, with 16 bases sitting between them. The CDR3 has 15 amino acids. CDR1 SGHAT and CDR2 FQNNGV come from the germline V gene. In nucleotides, the CDR3 is TGTGCCAGCAGCTTAGGGGCAGGCAATTTACATGAAGCTTTCTTT. Protein sequence: CASSLGAGNLHEAFF.

The V call is TRBV19, the J call TRBJ2-3; 8 nucleotides line up with TRBD1. Germline loops: CDR1 LNHDA, CDR2 SQIVND (reference sequence). The CDR3 totals 14 residues. V was pared by 4 bases and J by 3 bases, with 3 bases of the junction left unmatched. CDR3 residues: CASSTDRATDTQYF. The CDR3 DNA sequence: TGTGCCAGTAGTACGGACAGGGCGACAGATACGCAGTATTTT.

This sequence joins TRBV9 and TRBJ2-3, with 9 bases fitting TRBD1. The length of the CDR3 is 14 residues. V dropped 4 bases and J dropped 7; count of bases not matched to a gene: 7. The germline V gene has CDR1 SGDLS and CDR2 YYNGEE. CDR3 sequence reads: CASSLGQGRNTQYF. The CDR3 DNA reads as TGTGCCAGCAGCCTCGGACAGGGGCGGAATACGCAGTATTTT.

The chain recombines TRBV5-6 with TRBJ1-5; no definite D call. Germline values: CDR1 SGHDT, CDR2 YYEEEE. CDR3 size: 15 residues. V lost 1 base to trimming and J lost 3 bases, with 11 bases between them. The CDR3 sequence is CASSLYGRSNQPQHF. In DNA form, the CDR3 reads TGTGCCAGCAGCTTGTATGGCAGGTCCAATCAGCCCCAGCATTTT.

The rearrangement uses TRBV10-1 and TRBJ2-3, with TRBD1 as a possible D gene (5 bases). This CDR3 contains 15 residues. Per germline, CDR1 WNHNN and CDR2 SYGVQD (reference sequence). Trimming shortened V by 3 bases and J by 0 bases, and 10 bases separated the two germline ends. The CDR3 is CASSDPSGSTDTQYF. The CDR3 region has the DNA TGCGCCAGCAGTGACCCCTCAGGGAGCACAGATACGCAGTATTTT.

This chain links TRBV10-3 with TRBJ1-2; TRBD1 agrees at 9 bases. V trimming: 7 bases; J trimming: 5 bases; junction bases outside the gene matches: 8. In germline, CDR1 is ENHRY, CDR2 SYGVKD. This CDR3 spans 14 amino acids. CDR3 sequence: CAITTGGDGYGYTF. The CDR3 nucleotides read TGTGCCATCACTACAGGGGGCGATGGGTATGGCTACACCTTC.

The genes are TRBV4-2 and TRBJ1-1, with 7 bases fitting TRBD1. J lost 5 bases, V lost 3 bases, and 6 bases had no gene match. The CDR3 extends over 14 amino acids. In germline, CDR1 is LGHNA, CDR2 YNFKEQ. CDR3 in DNA: TGTGCCAGCAGCCAGGTGACAGGGCTAACTGAAGCTTTCTTT. It specifies CASSQVTGLTEAFF.

The gene calls are TRBV9 and TRBJ2-3, with 9 bases matching TRBD2. Losses at the gene ends were 4 bases for V and 4 bases for J; bases not matched to a gene: 10. This CDR3 spans 16 amino acids. Germline V gives CDR1 SGDLS, CDR2 YYNGEE. In DNA form, the CDR3 reads TGTGCCAGCAGCAGCGGGACTAGCACCGTGGCAGATACGCAGTATTTT. Its translation: CASSSGTSTVADTQYF. The full variable domain, rest sourced from reference TRBV9 and TRBJ2-3, is DSGVTQTPKHLITATGQRVTLRCSPRSGDLSVYWYQQSLDQGLQFLIQYYNGEERAKGNILERFSAQQFPDLHSELNLSSLELGDSALYFCASSSGTSTVADTQYFGPGTRLTVL.

The chain is built from TRBV3-1 (or the pseudogene TRBV3-2) and TRBJ1-2; 9 positions match TRBD1. The CDR3 extends over 15 amino acids. Germline trimming cut 3 bases from V and 4 bases from J; bases unmatched to any gene: 6. CDR1 and CDR2 (germline): LGHDT, YNNKEL (reference sequence). CDR3 in amino acids: CASSQYEQGAYGYTF. The CDR3 nucleotides read TGTGCCAGCAGCCAGTATGAACAGGGGGCCTATGGCTACACCTTC.

This clone was picked up a small number of times. The gene calls are TRBV30 and TRBJ2-2; D may be TRBD2 (6 bases). V lost 0 bases and J lost 0, with 11 bases in between. Germline lookup yields CDR1 GTSNPN and CDR2 SVGIG (reference sequence). The CDR3 runs 16 residues. The CDR3 bases are TGTGCCTGGAGTGTACCGGCGGGGACGAACACCGGGGAGCTGTTTTTT. Translation: CAWSVPAGTNTGELFF.

The rearrangement joins TRBV28 to TRBJ2-7; 7 positions agree with TRBD2. The length of the CDR3 is 14 residues. CDR1 is MDHEN, CDR2 SYDVKM, per germline. V was clipped by 10 bases and J by 1 base; unmatched bases: 10. The CDR3, as DNA: TGTGCCATAGCTGGGTGGCGGGGGTCCTACGAGCAGTACTTC. Translated: CAIAGWRGSYEQYF.